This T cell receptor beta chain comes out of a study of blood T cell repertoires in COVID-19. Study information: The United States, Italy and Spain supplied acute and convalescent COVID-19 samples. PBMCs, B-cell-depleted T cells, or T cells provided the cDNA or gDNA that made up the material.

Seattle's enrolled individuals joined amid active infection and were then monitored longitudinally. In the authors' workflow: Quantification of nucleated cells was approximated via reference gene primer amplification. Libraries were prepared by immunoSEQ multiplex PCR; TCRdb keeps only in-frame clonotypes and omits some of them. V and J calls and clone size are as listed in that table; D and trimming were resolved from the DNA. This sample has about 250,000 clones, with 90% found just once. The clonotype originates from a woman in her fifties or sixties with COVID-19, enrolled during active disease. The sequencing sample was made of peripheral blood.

CDR3 sequence (DNA): TGTGCCAGCAGCCCCTCGACAGAATATGGCTACACCTTC. It is translated as CASSPSTEYGYTF. This chain joins TRBV11-2 and TRBJ1-2; possible D gene TRBD1, 5 bases. The CDR3 is 13 residues long. V lost 5 bases and J 5 bases, leaving 12 bases between the germline ends. CDR1 and CDR2 (germline): SGHAT, FQNNGV.